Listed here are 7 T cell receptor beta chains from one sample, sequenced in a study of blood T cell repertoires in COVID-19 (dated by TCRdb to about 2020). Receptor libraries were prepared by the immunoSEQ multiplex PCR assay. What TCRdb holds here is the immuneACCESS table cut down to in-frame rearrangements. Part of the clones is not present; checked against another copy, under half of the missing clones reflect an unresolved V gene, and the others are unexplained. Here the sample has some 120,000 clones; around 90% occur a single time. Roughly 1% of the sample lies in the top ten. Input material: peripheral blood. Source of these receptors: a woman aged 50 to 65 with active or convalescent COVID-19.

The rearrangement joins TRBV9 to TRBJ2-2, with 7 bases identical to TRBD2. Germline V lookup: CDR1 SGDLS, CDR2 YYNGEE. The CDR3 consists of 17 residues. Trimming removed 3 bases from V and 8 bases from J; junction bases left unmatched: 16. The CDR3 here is CASSGPLSGTMGGELFF. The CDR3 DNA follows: TGTGCCAGCAGCGGGCCCTTAAGCGGGACCATGGGGGGGGAGCTGTTTTTT.

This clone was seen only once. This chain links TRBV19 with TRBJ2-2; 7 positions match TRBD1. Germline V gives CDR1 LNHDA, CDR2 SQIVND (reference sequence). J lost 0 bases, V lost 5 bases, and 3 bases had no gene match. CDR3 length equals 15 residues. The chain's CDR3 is CASSPGTANTGELFF. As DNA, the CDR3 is TGTGCCAGTAGTCCAGGGACAGCGAACACCGGGGAGCTGTTTTTT.

CDR3 DNA sequence: TGTGCCAGCAGTGATAGCGGCCCCCGGTACAATGAGCAGTTCTTC. The encoded protein is CASSDSGPRYNEQFF. The chain carries TRBV7-2 and TRBJ2-1, with D possibly TRBD2 on 6 matching bases. Per the germline V gene, CDR1 is SGHTA and CDR2 is FQGNSA. The germline V and J ends were trimmed by 6 bases and 4 bases, with 16 bases remaining between them. The CDR3 totals 15 residues.

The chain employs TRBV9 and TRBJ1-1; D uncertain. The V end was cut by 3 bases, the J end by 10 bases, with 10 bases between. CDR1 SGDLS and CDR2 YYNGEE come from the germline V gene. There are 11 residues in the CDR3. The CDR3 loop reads CASSAEAVAFF. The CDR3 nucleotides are TGTGCCAGCAGCGCCGAGGCAGTAGCTTTCTTT.

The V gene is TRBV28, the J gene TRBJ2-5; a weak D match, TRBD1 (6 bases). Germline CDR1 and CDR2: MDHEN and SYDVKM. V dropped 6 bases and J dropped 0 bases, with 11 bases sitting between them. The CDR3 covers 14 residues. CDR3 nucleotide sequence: TGTGCCAGCAGAGGACAGTCGGACCAAGAGACCCAGTACTTC. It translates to CASRGQSDQETQYF. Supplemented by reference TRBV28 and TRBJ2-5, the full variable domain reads DVKVTQSSRYLVKRTGEKVFLECVQDMDHENMFWYRQDPGLGLRLIYFSYDVKMKEKGDIPEGYSVSREKKERFSLILESASTNQTSMYLCASRGQSDQETQYFGPGTRLLVL.

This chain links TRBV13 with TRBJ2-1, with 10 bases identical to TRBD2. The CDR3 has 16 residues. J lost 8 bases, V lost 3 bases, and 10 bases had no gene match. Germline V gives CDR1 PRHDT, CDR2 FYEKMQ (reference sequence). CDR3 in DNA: TGTGCCAGCAGCTTGACGCGTCTAGCGGGAGCGGATGAGCAGTTCTTC. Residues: CASSLTRLAGADEQFF.

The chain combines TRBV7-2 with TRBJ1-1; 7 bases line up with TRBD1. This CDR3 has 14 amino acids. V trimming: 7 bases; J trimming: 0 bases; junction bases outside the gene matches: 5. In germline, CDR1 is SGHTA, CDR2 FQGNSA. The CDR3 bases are TGTGCCAGCACCCCGGGACAGTTGAACACTGAAGCTTTCTTT. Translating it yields CASTPGQLNTEAFF.